Each of the 6 T cell receptor beta chains below was sequenced from the same sample in a study of breast tumors, draining lymph nodes, adjacent tissues. Samples came from axillary lymph nodes draining the breast cancer. TCRdb re-called the multiplex PCR reads with MiXCR, one entry per CDR3 protein. This table holds fewer than 250,000 distinct CDR3 sequences, approximately 30% found once. The sequenced sample was axillary lymph node tissue. The receptor source for this set is a female donor with breast cancer. Some clones in this sample may be carry-over from other donors' samples.

At least ten counts were recorded for this clonotype. This chain uses TRBV4-2 with TRBJ1-6, with D perhaps matching TRBD1 (5 bases). The CDR3 totals 16 residues. Germline V gene data show CDR1 as LGHNA and CDR2 as YNFKEQ. Between the trimmed V and J ends, which lost 5 bases and 5 bases, there was a span of 16 bases. CDR3 sequence: CASSERAQGHNSPLHF. CDR3 coding DNA: TGTGCCAGCAGCGAGCGGGCCCAGGGCCATAATTCACCCCTCCACTTT.

The sample holds many counts of this clonotype. The chain combines TRBV20-1 with TRBJ2-2, with a possible D match to TRBD1 (8 bases). V was cut by 4 bases and J by 8 bases, with 26 bases left in between. Germline lookup yields CDR1 DFQATT and CDR2 SNEGSKA (reference sequence). The CDR3 sequence is 17 residues long. The CDR3 sequence is CSATSPLDRGGMGELFF. CDR3 DNA: TGCAGTGCTACGTCTCCTCTAGACAGGGGAGGGATGGGGGAGCTGTTTTTT.

This clonotype was seen repeatedly, ten times or more. The chain carries TRBV7-2 and TRBJ1-4, with D tentatively TRBD1 (5 bases). Trimming pared 1 base from V and 7 bases from J, leaving 10 bases between. The germline gives CDR1 SGHTA, CDR2 FQGNSA. The CDR3 spans 14 residues. CDR3 loop: CASSLGGRGEKLFF. CDR3 bases: TGTGCCAGCAGCTTAGGGGGGAGAGGTGAAAAACTGTTTTTT.

This clonotype turned up a few times. This chain joins TRBV18 and TRBJ2-1, with 7 bases lining up with TRBD2. Germline loops: CDR1 KGHSH, CDR2 LQKENI. The CDR3 totals 16 residues. With 6 bases clipped from V and 11 bases from J, the junction kept 19 bases outside the gene matches. CDR3 protein: CASSPRLAEETMKQFF. Written as DNA, the CDR3 is TGTGCCAGCTCCCCTAGACTAGCCGAAGAAACAATGAAGCAGTTCTTC.

J is TRBJ2-5 and V is TRBV20-1; D unclear. The CDR3 spans 13 residues. CDR1 and CDR2 (germline): DFQATT, SNEGSKA (reference sequence). V was cut by 1 base and J by 5 bases, with 11 bases left in between. The CDR3 DNA follows: TGCAGTGCTAGAGGGGCAGCTGGGGAGACCCAGTACTTC. Translated, it gives CSARGAAGETQYF.

This clonotype was observed many times. The genes are TRBV19 and TRBJ1-5; D not resolved. This CDR3 has 12 amino acids. Germline CDR1 LNHDA, CDR2 SQIVND (reference sequence). Trimming left V 7 bases short and J 3 bases short, with 7 bases between. CDR3 DNA: TGTGCCAGTAACAGAAACAATCAGCCCCAGCATTTT. It translates to CASNRNNQPQHF.